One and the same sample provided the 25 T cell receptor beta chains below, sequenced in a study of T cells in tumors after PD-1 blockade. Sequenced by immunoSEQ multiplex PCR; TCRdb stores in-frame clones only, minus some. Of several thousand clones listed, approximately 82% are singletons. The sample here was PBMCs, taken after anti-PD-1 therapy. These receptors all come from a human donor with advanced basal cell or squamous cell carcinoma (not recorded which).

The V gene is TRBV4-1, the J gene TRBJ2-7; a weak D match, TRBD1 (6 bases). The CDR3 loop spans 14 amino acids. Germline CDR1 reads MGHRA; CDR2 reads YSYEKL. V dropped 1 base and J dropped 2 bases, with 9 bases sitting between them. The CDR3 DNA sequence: TGCGCCAGCAGCCAAGGACAGGAGGCCTACGAGCAGTACTTC. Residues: CASSQGQEAYEQYF.

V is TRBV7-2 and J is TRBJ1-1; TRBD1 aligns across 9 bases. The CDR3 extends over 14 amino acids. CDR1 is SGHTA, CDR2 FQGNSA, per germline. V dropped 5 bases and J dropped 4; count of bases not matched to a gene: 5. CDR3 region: CASSAQGAGTEAFF. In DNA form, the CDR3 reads TGTGCCAGCAGCGCACAGGGGGCCGGCACTGAAGCTTTCTTT.

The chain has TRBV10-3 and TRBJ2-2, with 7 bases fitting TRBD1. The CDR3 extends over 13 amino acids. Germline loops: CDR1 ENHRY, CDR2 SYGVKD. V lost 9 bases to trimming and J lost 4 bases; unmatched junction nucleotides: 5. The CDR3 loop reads CAIRTGSTGELFF. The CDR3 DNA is TGTGCCATTAGGACAGGATCCACCGGGGAGCTGTTTTTT.

CDR3 coding DNA: TGCGCCAGCAGCCAAGAAAAGACTAGCTCAACCTACGAGCAGTACTTC. Encoded protein: CASSQEKTSSTYEQYF. The V gene is TRBV4-1, the J gene TRBJ2-7, with 7 nucleotides matching TRBD2. J was trimmed by 2 bases and V by 0 bases; bases with no gene match: 7. The CDR3 sequence is 16 residues long. CDR1 MGHRA and CDR2 YSYEKL come from the germline V gene.

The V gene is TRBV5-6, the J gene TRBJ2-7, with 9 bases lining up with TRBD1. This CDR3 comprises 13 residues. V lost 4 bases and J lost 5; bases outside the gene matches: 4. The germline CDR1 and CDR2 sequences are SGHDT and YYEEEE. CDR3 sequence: CASSGTGNNEQYF. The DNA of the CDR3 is TGTGCCAGCAGCGGGACAGGGAATAACGAGCAGTACTTC.

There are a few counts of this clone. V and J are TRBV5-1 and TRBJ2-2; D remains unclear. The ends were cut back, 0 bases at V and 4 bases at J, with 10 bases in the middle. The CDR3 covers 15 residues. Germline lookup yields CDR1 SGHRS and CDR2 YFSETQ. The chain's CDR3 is CASSLGPPGTGELFF. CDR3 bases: TGCGCCAGCAGCTTGGGCCCGCCGGGCACCGGGGAGCTGTTTTTT.

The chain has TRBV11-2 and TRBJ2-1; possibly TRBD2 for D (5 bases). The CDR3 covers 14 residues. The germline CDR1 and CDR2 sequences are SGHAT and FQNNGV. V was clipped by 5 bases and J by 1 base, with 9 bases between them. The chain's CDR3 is CASSTSGSYNEQFF. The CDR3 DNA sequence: TGTGCCAGCAGCACAAGCGGTTCCTACAATGAGCAGTTCTTC.

Written as DNA, the CDR3 is TGCGCCAGCAGCTATAGGGGGCCCGGGGATACGCAGTATTTT. Amino acids: CASSYRGPGDTQYF. This chain connects TRBV4-3 to TRBJ2-3; 7 bases align to TRBD1. Losses at the gene ends were 5 bases for V and 6 bases for J; bases not matched to a gene: 8. Germline V lookup: CDR1 LGHNA, CDR2 YSLEER. This CDR3 contains 14 residues.

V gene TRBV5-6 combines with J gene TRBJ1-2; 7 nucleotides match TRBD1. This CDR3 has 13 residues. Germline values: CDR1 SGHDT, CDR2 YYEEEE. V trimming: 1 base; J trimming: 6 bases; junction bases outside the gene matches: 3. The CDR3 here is CASSLPQGDGYTF. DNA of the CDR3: TGTGCCAGCAGCTTGCCCCAGGGGGATGGCTACACCTTC.

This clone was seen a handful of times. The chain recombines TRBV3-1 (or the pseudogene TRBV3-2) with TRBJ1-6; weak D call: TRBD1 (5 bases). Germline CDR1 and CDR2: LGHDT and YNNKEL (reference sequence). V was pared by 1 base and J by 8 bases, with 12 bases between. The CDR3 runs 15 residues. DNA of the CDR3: TGTGCCAGCAGCCAAGTAGGAGGGACTGATTCACCCCTCCACTTT. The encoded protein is CASSQVGGTDSPLHF.

This chain's CDR3 is CASSLGPDTSYEQYF. CDR3 sequence (DNA): TGCGCCAGCAGCTTGGGTCCGGACACCTCCTACGAGCAGTACTTC. J is TRBJ2-7 and V is TRBV5-1; D is possibly TRBD1 (5 bases). The CDR3 length is 15 residues. The germline V gene has CDR1 SGHRS and CDR2 YFSETQ. The ends were cut back, 0 bases at V and 0 bases at J, with 10 bases in the middle.

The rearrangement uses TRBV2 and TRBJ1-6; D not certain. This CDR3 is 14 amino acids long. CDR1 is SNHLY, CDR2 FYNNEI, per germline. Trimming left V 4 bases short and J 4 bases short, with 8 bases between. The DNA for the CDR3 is TGTGCCAGCAGTGTGAGGCAGTATAATTCACCCCTCCACTTT. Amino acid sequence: CASSVRQYNSPLHF.

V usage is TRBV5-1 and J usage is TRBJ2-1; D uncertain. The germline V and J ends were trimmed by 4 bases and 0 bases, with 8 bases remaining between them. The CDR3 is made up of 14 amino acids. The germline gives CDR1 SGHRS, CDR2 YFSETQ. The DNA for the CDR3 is TGCGCCAGCAGCAGGGCAAGCTCCTACAATGAGCAGTTCTTC. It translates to CASSRASSYNEQFF.

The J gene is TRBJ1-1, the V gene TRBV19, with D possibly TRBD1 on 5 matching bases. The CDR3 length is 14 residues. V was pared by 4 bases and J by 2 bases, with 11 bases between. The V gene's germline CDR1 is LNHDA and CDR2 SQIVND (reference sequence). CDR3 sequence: CASSNGQRNTEAFF. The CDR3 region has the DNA TGTGCCAGTAGTAACGGACAAAGAAACACTGAAGCTTTCTTT.

The DNA of the CDR3 is TGTGCCAGCAGCTATTTCCGTGGCGAGCAGTACTTC. Encoded protein: CASSYFRGEQYF. V and J are TRBV3-1 (or the pseudogene TRBV3-2) and TRBJ2-7; the D is unclear. Deletions cut 5 bases from V and 6 bases from J, with 11 bases between. CDR1 and CDR2 from the germline V gene are LGHDT and YNNKEL (reference sequence). There are 12 residues in the CDR3.

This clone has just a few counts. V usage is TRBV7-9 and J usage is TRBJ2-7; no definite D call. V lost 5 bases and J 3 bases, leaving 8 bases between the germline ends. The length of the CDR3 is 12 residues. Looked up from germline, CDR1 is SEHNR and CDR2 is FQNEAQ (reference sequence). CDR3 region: CASSVEYYEQYF. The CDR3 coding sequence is TGTGCCAGCAGCGTGGAGTACTACGAGCAGTACTTC.

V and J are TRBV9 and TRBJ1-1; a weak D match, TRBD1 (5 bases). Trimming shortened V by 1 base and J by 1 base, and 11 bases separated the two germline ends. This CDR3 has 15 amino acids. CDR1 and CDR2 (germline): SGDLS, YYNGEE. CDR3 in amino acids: CASSVSGTPNTEAFF. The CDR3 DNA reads TGTGCCAGCAGCGTATCCGGGACGCCGAACACTGAAGCTTTCTTT.

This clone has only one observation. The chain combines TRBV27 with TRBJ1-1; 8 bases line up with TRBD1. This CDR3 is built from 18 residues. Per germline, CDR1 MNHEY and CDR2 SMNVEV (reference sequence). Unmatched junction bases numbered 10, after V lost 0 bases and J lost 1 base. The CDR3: CASSLSIGGGTGNTEAFF. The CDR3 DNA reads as TGTGCCAGCAGTTTATCGATCGGGGGGGGGACAGGGAACACTGAAGCTTTCTTT.

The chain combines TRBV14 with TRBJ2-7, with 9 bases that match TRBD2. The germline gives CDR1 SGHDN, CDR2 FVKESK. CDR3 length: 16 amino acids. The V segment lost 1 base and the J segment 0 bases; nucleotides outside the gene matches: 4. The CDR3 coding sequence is TGTGCCAGCAGCCAAGTACTAGCGGGTCCCTCCTACGAGCAGTACTTC. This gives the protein CASSQVLAGPSYEQYF.

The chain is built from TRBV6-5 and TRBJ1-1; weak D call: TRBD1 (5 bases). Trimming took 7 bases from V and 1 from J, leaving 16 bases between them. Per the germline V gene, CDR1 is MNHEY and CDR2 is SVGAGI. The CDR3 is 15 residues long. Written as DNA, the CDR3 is TGTGCCAGCACCAATGACAGATCACCGAACACTGAAGCTTTCTTT. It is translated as CASTNDRSPNTEAFF.

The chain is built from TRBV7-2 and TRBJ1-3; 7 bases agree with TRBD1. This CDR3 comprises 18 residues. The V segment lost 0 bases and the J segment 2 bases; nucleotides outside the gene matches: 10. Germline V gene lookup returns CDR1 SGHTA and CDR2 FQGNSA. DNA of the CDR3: TGTGCCAGCAGCTTAGCAAGCGGGACGACAGGGCCTGGAAACACCATATATTTT. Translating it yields CASSLASGTTGPGNTIYF.

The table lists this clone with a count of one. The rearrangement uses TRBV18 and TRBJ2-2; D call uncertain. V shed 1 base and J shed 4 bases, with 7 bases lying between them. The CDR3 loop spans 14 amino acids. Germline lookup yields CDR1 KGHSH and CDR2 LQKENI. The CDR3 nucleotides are TGTGCCAGCTCACCACTCTCGGGCACCGGGGAGCTGTTTTTT. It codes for CASSPLSGTGELFF.

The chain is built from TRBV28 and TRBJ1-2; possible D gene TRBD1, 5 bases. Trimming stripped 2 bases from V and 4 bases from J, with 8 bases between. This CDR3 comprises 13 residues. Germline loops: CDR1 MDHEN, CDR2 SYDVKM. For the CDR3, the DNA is TGTGCCAGCAGTTTAGGGGGTCGCTATGGCTACACCTTC. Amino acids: CASSLGGRYGYTF.

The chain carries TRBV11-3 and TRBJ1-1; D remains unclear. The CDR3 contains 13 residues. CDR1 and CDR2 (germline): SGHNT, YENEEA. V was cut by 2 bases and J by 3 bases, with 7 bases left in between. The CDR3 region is CASSLMDDTEAFF. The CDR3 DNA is TGTGCCAGCAGCTTAATGGATGACACTGAAGCTTTCTTT.

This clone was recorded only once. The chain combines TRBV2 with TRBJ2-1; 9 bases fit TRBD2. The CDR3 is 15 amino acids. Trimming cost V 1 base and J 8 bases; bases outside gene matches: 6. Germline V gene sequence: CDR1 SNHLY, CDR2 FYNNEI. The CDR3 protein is CASSEDLRGGDEQFF. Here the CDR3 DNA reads TGTGCCAGCAGTGAAGATTTGCGGGGGGGGGATGAGCAGTTCTTC.